A single sample is the source of the 2 T cell receptor beta chains below, sequenced in a study of Ad26.COV2.S vaccination and SARS-CoV-2 variants. Treatment here: 15 to 20 received Ad26.COV2.S at low or high dose, single or two shots; about 5 received placebo; per-sample allocation not given. After the first vaccine or placebo injection, samples were drawn on day 63. Using immunoSEQ multiplex PCR, the repertoire was profiled, and TCRdb retains in-frame clones only, with some absent. Among some 420,000 clones, approximately 87% were seen once, and the ten largest hold 3.6%. The sequencing used peripheral blood, collected in a trial of Ad26.COV2.S vaccine versus placebo. All receptors come from a person aged 18 to 59 who received the Ad26.COV2.S COVID-19 vaccine or a placebo.

This chain links TRBV28 with TRBJ2-1; no clear D. CDR1 and CDR2 from the germline V gene are MDHEN and SYDVKM. Between the trimmed V and J ends, which lost 3 bases and 6 bases, there was a span of 12 bases. The CDR3 is 14 residues long. CDR3 nucleotide sequence: TGTGCCAGCAGTTTCCCGAACTCTGGCAATGAGCAGTTCTTC. The encoded protein is CASSFPNSGNEQFF.

CDR3 coding DNA: TGTGCCAGCAGTTTATTAGGCAGATACACCGGGGAGCTGTTTTTT. It yields the protein CASSLLGRYTGELFF. The chain is built from TRBV27 and TRBJ2-2; D gene ambiguous. From germline, CDR1 is MNHEY and CDR2 SMNVEV (reference sequence). The CDR3 spans 15 residues. V was trimmed by 1 base and J by 3 bases, leaving 9 bases between them.